Sequencing of this TCR beta chain was carried out in a study of spatial heterogeneity in lung cancer. Documented time point: sample taken at primary tumor resection. Without sorting, whole RNA was sequenced from tumor, nontumor lung or frozen PBMC. Every TCR cDNA molecule bore a unique molecular identifier. A single record per CDR3 protein comes from TCRdb applying MiXCR to the 5' RACE reads. This sample has some 1,800 distinct CDR3 sequences; about 5.5% occur once, and the top ten carry roughly 20%. General observations from the study: Tumoral mutation counts were tracked by counts of expanded intratumoral alpha and beta TCRs. Quantities of ubiquitous and regional expanded TCRs paralleled ubiquitous and regional nonsynonymous mutations, respectively.

This clonotype is classed as medium-sized. The target antigen is unknown. CDR1 and CDR2 from the germline V gene are SGHVS and FNYEAQ. There are 14 residues in the CDR3. V gave up 3 bases and J gave up 4 bases; unmatched junction bases: 4. The chain has TRBV7-6 and TRBJ2-5, with 8 bases lining up with TRBD2. The source material was lung tumor tissue, sampled at surgery. The sequence was obtained from a male donor with early-stage non-small cell lung cancer. CDR3 in DNA: TGTGCCAGCAGCTTGGGACTAGGTCTAGAGACCCAGTACTTC. Translation: CASSLGLGLETQYF.